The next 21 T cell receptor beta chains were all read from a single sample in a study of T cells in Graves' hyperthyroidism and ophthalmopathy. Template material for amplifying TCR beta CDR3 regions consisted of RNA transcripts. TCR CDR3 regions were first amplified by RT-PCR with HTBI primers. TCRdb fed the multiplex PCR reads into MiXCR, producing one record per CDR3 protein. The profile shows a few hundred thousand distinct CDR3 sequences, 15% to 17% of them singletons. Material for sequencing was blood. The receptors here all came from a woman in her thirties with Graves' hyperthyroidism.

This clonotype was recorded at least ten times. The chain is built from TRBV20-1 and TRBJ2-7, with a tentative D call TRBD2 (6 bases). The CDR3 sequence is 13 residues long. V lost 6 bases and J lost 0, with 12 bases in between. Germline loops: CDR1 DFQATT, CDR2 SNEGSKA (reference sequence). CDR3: CSARTGGSYEQYF. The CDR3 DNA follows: TGCAGTGCAAGAACCGGGGGCTCCTACGAGCAGTACTTC.

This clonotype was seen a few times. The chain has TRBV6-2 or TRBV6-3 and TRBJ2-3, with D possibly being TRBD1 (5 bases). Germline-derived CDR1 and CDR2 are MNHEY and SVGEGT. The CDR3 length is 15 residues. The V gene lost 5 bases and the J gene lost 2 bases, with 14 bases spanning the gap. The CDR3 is CASSVTDTPTDTQYF. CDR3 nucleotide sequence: TGTGCCAGCAGTGTTACGGACACCCCCACAGATACGCAGTATTTT.

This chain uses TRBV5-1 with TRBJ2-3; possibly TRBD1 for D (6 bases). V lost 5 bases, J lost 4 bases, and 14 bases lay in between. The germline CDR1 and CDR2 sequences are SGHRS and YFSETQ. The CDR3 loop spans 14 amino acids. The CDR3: CASRNRDGADTQYF. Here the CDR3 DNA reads TGCGCCAGCAGGAACAGGGACGGGGCAGATACGCAGTATTTT.

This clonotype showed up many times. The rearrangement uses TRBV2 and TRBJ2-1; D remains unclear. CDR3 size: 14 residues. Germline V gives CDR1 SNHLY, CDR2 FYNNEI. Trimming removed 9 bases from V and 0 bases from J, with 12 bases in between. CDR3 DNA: TGTGCCAGTTACCCGGACGTCTCCTACAATGAGCAGTTCTTC. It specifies CASYPDVSYNEQFF.

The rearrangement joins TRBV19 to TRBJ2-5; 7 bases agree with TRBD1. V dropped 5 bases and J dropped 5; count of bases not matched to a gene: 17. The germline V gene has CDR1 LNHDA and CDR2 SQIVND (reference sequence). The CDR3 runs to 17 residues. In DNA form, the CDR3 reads TGTGCCAGTAGTGCCCCCGGGACAGAAATCGCGGTGGAGACCCAGTACTTC. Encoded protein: CASSAPGTEIAVETQYF.

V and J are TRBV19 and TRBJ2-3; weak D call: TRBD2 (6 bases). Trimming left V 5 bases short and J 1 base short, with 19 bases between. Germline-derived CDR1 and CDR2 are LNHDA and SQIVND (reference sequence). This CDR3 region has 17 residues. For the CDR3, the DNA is TGTGCCAGTAGTCGACTCCACCGGGAGATAGGCACAGATACGCAGTATTTT. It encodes CASSRLHREIGTDTQYF.

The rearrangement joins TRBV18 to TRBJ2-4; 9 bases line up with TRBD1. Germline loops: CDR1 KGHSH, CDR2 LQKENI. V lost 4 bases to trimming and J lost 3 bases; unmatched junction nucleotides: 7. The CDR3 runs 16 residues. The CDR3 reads CASSLTGGADKNIQYF. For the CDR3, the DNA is TGTGCCAGCTCACTTACAGGGGGCGCGGACAAAAACATTCAGTACTTC. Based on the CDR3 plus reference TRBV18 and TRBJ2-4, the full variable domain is NAGVMQNPRHLVRRRGQEARLRCSPMKGHSHVYWYRQLPEEGLKFMVYLQKENIIDESGMPKERFSAEFPKEGPSILRIQQVVRGDSAAYFCASSLTGGADKNIQYFGAGTRLSVL.

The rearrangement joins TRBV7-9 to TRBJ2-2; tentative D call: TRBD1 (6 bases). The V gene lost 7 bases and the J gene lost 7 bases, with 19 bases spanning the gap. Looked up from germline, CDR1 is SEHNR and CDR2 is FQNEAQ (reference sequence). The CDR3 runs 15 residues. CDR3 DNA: TGTGCCAGCACGCCCAACCAGGGGTTGAGCGGGGAGCTGTTTTTT. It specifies CASTPNQGLSGELFF.

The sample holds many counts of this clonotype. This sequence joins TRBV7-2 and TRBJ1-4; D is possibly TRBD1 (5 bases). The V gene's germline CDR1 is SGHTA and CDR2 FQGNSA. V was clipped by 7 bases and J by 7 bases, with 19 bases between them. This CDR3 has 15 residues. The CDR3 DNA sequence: TGTGCCAGCACCTCACGGGGTGGGGCGGGTGAAAAACTGTTTTTT. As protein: CASTSRGGAGEKLFF.

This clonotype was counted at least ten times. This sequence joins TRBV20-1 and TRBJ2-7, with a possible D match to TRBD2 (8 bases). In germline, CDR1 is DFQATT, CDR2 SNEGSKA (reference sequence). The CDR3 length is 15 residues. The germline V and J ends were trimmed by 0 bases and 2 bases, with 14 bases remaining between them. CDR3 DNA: TGCAGTGCTAGAGAAATTAGCGGGACAGCCTACGAGCAGTACTTC. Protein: CSAREISGTAYEQYF.

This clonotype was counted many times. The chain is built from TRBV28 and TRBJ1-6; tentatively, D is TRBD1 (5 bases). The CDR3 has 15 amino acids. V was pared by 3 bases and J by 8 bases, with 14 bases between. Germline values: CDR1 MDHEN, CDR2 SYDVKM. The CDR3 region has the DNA TGTGCCAGCAGTTTCTTCGGACAAGGGGATTCACCCCTCCACTTT. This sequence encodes CASSFFGQGDSPLHF.

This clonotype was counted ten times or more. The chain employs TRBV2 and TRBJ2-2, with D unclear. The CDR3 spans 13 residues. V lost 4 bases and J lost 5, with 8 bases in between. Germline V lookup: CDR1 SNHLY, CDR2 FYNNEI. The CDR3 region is CASSGPVTGELFF. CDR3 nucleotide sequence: TGTGCCAGCAGTGGACCAGTGACCGGGGAGCTGTTTTTT.

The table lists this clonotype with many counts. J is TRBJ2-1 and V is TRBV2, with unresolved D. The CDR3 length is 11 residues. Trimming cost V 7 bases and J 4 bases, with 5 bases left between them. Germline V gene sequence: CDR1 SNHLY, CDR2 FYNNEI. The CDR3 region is CASTGYNEQFF. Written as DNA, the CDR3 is TGTGCCAGCACCGGGTACAATGAGCAGTTCTTC.

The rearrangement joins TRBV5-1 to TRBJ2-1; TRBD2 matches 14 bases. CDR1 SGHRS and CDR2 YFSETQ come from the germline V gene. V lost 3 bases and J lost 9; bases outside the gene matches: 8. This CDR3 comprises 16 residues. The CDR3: CASSSTSGRAAVEQFF. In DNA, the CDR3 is TGCGCCAGCAGCTCGACTAGCGGGAGGGCCGCGGTTGAGCAGTTCTTC.

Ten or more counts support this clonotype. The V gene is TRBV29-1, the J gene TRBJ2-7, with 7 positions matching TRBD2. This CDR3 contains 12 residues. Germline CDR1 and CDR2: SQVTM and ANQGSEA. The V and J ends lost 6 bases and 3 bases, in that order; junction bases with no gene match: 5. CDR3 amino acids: CSVDAGDYEQYF. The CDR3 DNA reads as TGCAGCGTGGATGCGGGAGACTACGAGCAGTACTTC.

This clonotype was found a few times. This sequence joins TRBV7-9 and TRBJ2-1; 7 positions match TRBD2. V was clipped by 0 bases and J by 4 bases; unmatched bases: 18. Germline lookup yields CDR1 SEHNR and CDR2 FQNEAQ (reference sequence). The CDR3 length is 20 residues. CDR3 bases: TGTGCCAGCAGCTTAGCAGGTGTAGTAGCGGGTCCTCGTGGGTACAATGAGCAGTTCTTC. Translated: CASSLAGVVAGPRGYNEQFF. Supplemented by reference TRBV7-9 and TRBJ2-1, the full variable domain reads DTGVSQNPRHKITKRGQNVTFRCDPISEHNRLYWYRQTLGQGPEFLTYFQNEAQLEKSRLLSDRFSAERPKGSFSTLEIQRTEQGDSAMYLCASSLAGVVAGPRGYNEQFFGPGTRLTVL.

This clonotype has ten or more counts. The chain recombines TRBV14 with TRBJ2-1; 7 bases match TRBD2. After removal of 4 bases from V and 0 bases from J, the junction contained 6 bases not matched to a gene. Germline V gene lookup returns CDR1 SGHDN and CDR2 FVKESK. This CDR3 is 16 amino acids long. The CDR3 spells CASSPTSVSSYNEQFF. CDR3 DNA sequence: TGTGCCAGCAGCCCTACTAGCGTAAGCTCCTACAATGAGCAGTTCTTC.

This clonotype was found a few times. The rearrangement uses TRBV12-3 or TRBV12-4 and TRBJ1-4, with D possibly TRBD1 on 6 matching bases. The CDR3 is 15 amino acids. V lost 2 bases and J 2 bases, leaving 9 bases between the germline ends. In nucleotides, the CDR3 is TGTGCCAGCAGTTTAACACAGGGTACTAATGAAAAACTGTTTTTT. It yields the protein CASSLTQGTNEKLFF.

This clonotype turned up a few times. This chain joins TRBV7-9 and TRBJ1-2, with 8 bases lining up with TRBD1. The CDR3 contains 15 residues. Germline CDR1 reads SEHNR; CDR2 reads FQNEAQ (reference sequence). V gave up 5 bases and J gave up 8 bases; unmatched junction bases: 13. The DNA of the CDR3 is TGTGCCAGCAGCCCTAGGACAGGGTTAAATTACGGCTACACCTTC. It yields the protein CASSPRTGLNYGYTF.

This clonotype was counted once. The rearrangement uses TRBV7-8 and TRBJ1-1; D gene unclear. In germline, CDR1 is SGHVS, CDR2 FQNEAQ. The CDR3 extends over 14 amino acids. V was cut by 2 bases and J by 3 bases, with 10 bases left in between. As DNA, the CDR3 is TGTGCCAGCAGCTTACTTCATAGGGACACTGAAGCTTTCTTT. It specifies CASSLLHRDTEAFF.

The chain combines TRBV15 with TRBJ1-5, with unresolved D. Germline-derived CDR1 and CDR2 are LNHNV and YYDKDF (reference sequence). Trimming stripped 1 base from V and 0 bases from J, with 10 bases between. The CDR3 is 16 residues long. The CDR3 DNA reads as TGTGCCACCAGCAGAGGTTACGGAGGTAGCAATCAGCCCCAGCATTTT. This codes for CATSRGYGGSNQPQHF.